This entry lists 22 T cell receptor beta chains sequenced from one sample in a study of neoadjuvant anti-PD-1 for oral cavity cancer. The time point is: after neoadjuvant nivolumab, at surgical resection. Profiled with immunoSEQ multiplex PCR; TCRdb holds only in-frame clones, not every one. This table has roughly 68,000 clones, 86% appearing once. This specimen consisted of PBMCs, obtained after nivolumab (anti-PD-1) treatment. The receptor source for this set is a person between 35 and 79 years old with oral cavity squamous cell carcinoma.

This clone was picked up a small number of times. The chain combines TRBV5-1 with TRBJ2-7; no definite D call. This CDR3 has 12 amino acids. V was shortened by 0 bases and J by 5 bases, with 6 bases between the two germline ends. Germline CDR1 and CDR2: SGHRS and YFSETQ. The DNA for the CDR3 is TGCGCCAGCAGCTTGGGACATAACGAGCAGTACTTC. Its protein product is CASSLGHNEQYF.

The chain uses TRBV7-3 and TRBJ1-1, with D hard to call. Per germline, CDR1 SGHTA and CDR2 FQGTGA. CDR3 length equals 13 residues. Trimming shortened V by 2 bases and J by 3 bases, and 7 bases separated the two germline ends. The CDR3 coding sequence is TGTGCCAGCAGCTTACAGAGGGACACTGAAGCTTTCTTT. Its translation is CASSLQRDTEAFF.

V and J are TRBV5-4 and TRBJ1-1; 8 bases fit TRBD1. The CDR3 sequence is 12 residues long. CDR1 is SGHNT and CDR2 is YYREEE in the germline V gene (reference sequence). V lost 4 bases, J lost 6 bases, and 2 bases stayed unmatched. The CDR3 nucleotides are TGTGCCAGCAGCCCAGGGGGCTCTGAAGCTTTCTTT. Residues: CASSPGGSEAFF.

V gene TRBV7-8 combines with J gene TRBJ2-7; unclear D gene. Per germline, CDR1 SGHVS and CDR2 FQNEAQ. The CDR3 totals 15 residues. Trimming removed 4 bases at V and 3 bases at J, with 16 bases between. This CDR3 is CASSSRARIGYEQYF. In DNA, the CDR3 is TGTGCCAGCAGCTCACGCGCCAGGATCGGCTACGAGCAGTACTTC.

The rearrangement links TRBV6-1 to TRBJ2-5; 8 positions agree with TRBD1. CDR3 size: 10 residues. Germline trimming cut 8 bases from V and 14 bases from J; bases unmatched to any gene: 7. CDR1 and CDR2 (germline): MNHNS, SASEGT. For the CDR3, the DNA is TGTGCCAGCTCCCGAGACAGGGGATACTTC. Its translation is CASSRDRGYF.

The gene calls are TRBV7-2 and TRBJ1-5, with 10 bases fitting TRBD1. The CDR3 covers 16 residues. Germline V gene data show CDR1 as SGHTA and CDR2 as FQGNSA. Unmatched junction bases numbered 8, after V lost 5 bases and J lost 4 bases. The CDR3 loop reads CASSPQSGQGNQPQHF. The DNA of the CDR3 is TGTGCCAGCAGCCCCCAGTCGGGACAGGGGAATCAGCCCCAGCATTTT.

This chain joins TRBV7-8 and TRBJ2-1; D unresolved. V lost 4 bases, J lost 9 bases, and 13 bases lay in between. The CDR3 has 13 residues. Germline CDR1 SGHVS, CDR2 FQNEAQ. The CDR3 loop reads CASSSFSWGEQFF. Written as DNA, the CDR3 is TGTGCCAGCAGCTCCTTTTCGTGGGGTGAGCAGTTCTTC.

The CDR3 nucleotides read TGTGCCAGCAGCCAAGCGGTGGGGACAGTAACTGAAGCTTTCTTT. It codes for CASSQAVGTVTEAFF. The rearrangement joins TRBV4-2 to TRBJ1-1; 7 bases are shared with TRBD1. The germline gives CDR1 LGHNA, CDR2 YNFKEQ. The CDR3 length is 15 residues. Unmatched junction bases numbered 7, after V lost 1 base and J lost 5 bases.

DNA of the CDR3: TGTGCCAGCAGCTTGGGGCTAGGGCAAGAGACCCAGTACTTC. It is translated as CASSLGLGQETQYF. This rearrangement joins TRBV5-6 to TRBJ2-5, with no clear D. In germline, CDR1 is SGHDT, CDR2 YYEEEE. V was shortened by 0 bases and J by 2 bases, with 8 bases between the two germline ends. The CDR3 extends over 14 amino acids. Complete variable domain (other parts from reference TRBV5-6 and TRBJ2-5): DAGVTQSPTHLIKTRGQQVTLRCSPKSGHDTVSWYQQALGQGPQFIFQYYEEEERQRGNFPDRFSGHQFPNYSSELNVNALLLGDSALYLCASSLGLGQETQYFGPGTRLLVL.

This rearrangement joins TRBV10-3 to TRBJ2-7, with TRBD2 identical over 7 bases. J lost 3 bases, V lost 2 bases, and 7 bases had no gene match. The CDR3 totals 15 residues. Germline V gene lookup returns CDR1 ENHRY and CDR2 SYGVKD. The CDR3: CAISEGGGRSYEQYF. CDR3 DNA: TGTGCCATCAGTGAGGGCGGGGGACGGAGCTACGAGCAGTACTTC.

This clone appeared once. The chain is built from TRBV12-5 and TRBJ2-1; D gene uncertain. The CDR3 is 18 residues long. V was trimmed by 0 bases and J by 0 bases, leaving 15 bases between them. Germline V gene data show CDR1 as LGHNT and CDR2 as FRNRAP. CDR3 sequence (DNA): TGTGCTAGTGGTTTGGTATGGCAACCGGACGGCTCCTACAATGAGCAGTTCTTC. Amino acid sequence: CASGLVWQPDGSYNEQFF.

The V call is TRBV27, the J call TRBJ2-7; TRBD2 matches 9 bases. J gave up 3 bases and V 6 bases, and 12 bases lay outside the gene matches. The CDR3 runs to 16 residues. Germline V CDR1 and CDR2: MNHEY, SMNVEV (reference sequence). CDR3 residues: CASRGLAGTQFYEQYF. The CDR3, as DNA: TGTGCCAGCAGAGGGCTAGCGGGAACCCAATTCTACGAGCAGTACTTC.

The chain recombines TRBV7-9 with TRBJ1-3; D remains unclear. The germline gives CDR1 SEHNR, CDR2 FQNEAQ (reference sequence). CDR3 length equals 18 residues. V lost 1 base and J 0 bases, leaving 16 bases between the germline ends. The CDR3 DNA sequence: TGTGCCAGCAGCTTAGGGATCGAGGGTTTCTACTCTGGAAACACCATATATTTT. Translation: CASSLGIEGFYSGNTIYF.

The chain is built from TRBV6-6 and TRBJ1-5; tentatively, D is TRBD1 (6 bases). The germline CDR1 and CDR2 sequences are MNHNY and SVGAGI (reference sequence). The CDR3 covers 13 residues. V lost 6 bases to trimming and J lost 8 bases, with 14 bases between them. The CDR3 reads CASRSGATEPQHF. CDR3 DNA: TGTGCCAGCAGATCAGGGGCGACGGAGCCCCAGCATTTT.

This chain connects TRBV28 to TRBJ2-6, with D uncertain. V dropped 1 base and J dropped 0 bases, with 4 bases sitting between them. This CDR3 region has 15 residues. Germline CDR1 reads MDHEN; CDR2 reads SYDVKM. CDR3 sequence (DNA): TGTGCCAGCAGTTTATATCTCTCTGGGGCCAACGTCCTGACTTTC. Translation gives CASSLYLSGANVLTF.

The chain uses TRBV6-6 and TRBJ1-1, with a possible D match to TRBD1 (6 bases). CDR1 is MNHNY, CDR2 SVGAGI, per germline (reference sequence). The CDR3 loop spans 15 amino acids. Trimming left V 5 bases short and J 1 base short, with 14 bases between. CDR3 protein: CASSPLGGGNTEAFF. The CDR3 DNA sequence: TGTGCCAGCAGTCCGCTGGGGGGCGGGAACACTGAAGCTTTCTTT.

This chain joins TRBV18 and TRBJ1-1; 7 bases line up with TRBD1. The V segment lost 6 bases and the J segment 0 bases; nucleotides outside the gene matches: 7. The CDR3 totals 15 residues. The germline gives CDR1 KGHSH, CDR2 LQKENI. CDR3 coding DNA: TGTGCCAGCTCGGCGACAGGGCGGTTGAACACTGAAGCTTTCTTT. Amino acids: CASSATGRLNTEAFF.

This clone was found a few times. This chain connects TRBV2 to TRBJ2-2; 7 bases fit TRBD1. The CDR3 consists of 15 residues. Per the germline V gene, CDR1 is SNHLY and CDR2 is FYNNEI. J lost 5 bases, V lost 5 bases, and 8 bases had no gene match. The chain's CDR3 is CASSYRDRLTGELFF. For the CDR3, the DNA is TGTGCCAGCAGTTACCGGGACAGACTGACCGGGGAGCTGTTTTTT. Supplemented by reference TRBV2 and TRBJ2-2, the full variable domain reads EPEVTQTPSHQVTQMGQEVILRCVPISNHLYFYWYRQILGQKVEFLVSFYNNEISEKSEIFDDQFSVERPDGSNFTLKIRSTKLEDSAMYFCASSYRDRLTGELFFGEGSRLTVL.

This clone was recorded only once. The chain couples TRBV9 to TRBJ2-1; 7 bases align to TRBD1. V was pared by 4 bases and J by 4 bases, with 17 bases of the junction left unmatched. This CDR3 is 18 amino acids long. The V gene's germline CDR1 is SGDLS and CDR2 YYNGEE. CDR3 loop: CASSPGGQTNPPYNEQFF. Here the CDR3 DNA reads TGTGCCAGCAGCCCAGGGGGTCAAACGAATCCTCCTTACAATGAGCAGTTCTTC.

This chain links TRBV7-9 with TRBJ1-1; D may be TRBD1 (6 bases). The CDR3 has 17 residues. The ends were cut back, 6 bases at V and 6 bases at J, with 26 bases in the middle. Germline CDR1 reads SEHNR; CDR2 reads FQNEAQ (reference sequence). CDR3 sequence reads: CASRSQPGQRGDAEAFF. The CDR3, as DNA: TGTGCCAGCAGGTCCCAGCCGGGACAACGCGGGGACGCTGAAGCTTTCTTT.

This clone was seen a single time. This chain connects TRBV7-6 to TRBJ2-2, with 10 bases that match TRBD2. Germline CDR1 and CDR2: SGHVS and FNYEAQ. Trimming cost V 1 base and J 5 bases; bases outside gene matches: 10. This CDR3 comprises 18 residues. The CDR3 DNA reads TGTGCCAGCAGCTTAGGAGCTAGCGGGAGTCGGGGAACCGGGGAGCTGTTTTTT. Its protein product is CASSLGASGSRGTGELFF. The full variable domain, completed using reference TRBV7-6 and TRBJ2-2, is GAGVSQSPRYKVTKRGQDVALRCDPISGHVSLYWYRQALGQGPEFLTYFNYEAQQDKSGLPNDRFSAERPEGSISTLTIQRTEQRDSAMYRCASSLGASGSRGTGELFFGEGSRLTVL.

The genes are TRBV5-1 and TRBJ1-4; D not certain. V was clipped by 0 bases and J by 3 bases, with 9 bases between them. CDR1 is SGHRS and CDR2 is YFSETQ in the germline V gene. The CDR3 sequence is 15 residues long. CDR3 loop: CASSLAGQANEKLFF. The CDR3 bases are TGCGCCAGCAGCTTGGCCGGGCAGGCTAATGAAAAACTGTTTTTT.